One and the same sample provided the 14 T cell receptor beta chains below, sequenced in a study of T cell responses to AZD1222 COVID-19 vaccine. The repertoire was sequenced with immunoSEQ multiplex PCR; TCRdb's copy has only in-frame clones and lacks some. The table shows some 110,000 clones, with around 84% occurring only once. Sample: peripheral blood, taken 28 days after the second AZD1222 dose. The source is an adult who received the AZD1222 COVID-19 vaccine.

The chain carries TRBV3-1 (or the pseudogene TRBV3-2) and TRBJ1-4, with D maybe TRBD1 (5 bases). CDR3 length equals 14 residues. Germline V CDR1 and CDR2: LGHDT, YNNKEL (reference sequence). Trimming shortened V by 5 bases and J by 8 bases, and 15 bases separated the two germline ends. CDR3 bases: TGTGCCAGCAGCGACTCGGGGCGGGGAGAAAAACTGTTTTTT. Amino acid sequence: CASSDSGRGEKLFF.

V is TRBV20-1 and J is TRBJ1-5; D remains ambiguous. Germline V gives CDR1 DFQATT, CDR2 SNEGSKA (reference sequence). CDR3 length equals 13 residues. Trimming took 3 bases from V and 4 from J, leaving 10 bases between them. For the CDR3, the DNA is TGCAGTGCTAGTGGGGTGAAGAATCAGCCCCAGCATTTT. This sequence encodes CSASGVKNQPQHF.

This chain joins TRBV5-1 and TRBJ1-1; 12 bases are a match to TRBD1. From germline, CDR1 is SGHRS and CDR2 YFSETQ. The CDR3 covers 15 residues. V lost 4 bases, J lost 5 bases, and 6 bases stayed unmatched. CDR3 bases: TGCGCCAGCAGCAGGGACAGGGGGCGGGTGACTGAAGCTTTCTTT. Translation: CASSRDRGRVTEAFF.

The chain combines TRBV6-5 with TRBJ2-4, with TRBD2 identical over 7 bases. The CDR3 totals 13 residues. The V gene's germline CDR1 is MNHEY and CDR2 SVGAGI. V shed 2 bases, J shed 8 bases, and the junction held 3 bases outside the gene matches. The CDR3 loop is CASSYGGGDIQYF. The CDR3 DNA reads TGTGCCAGCAGTTACGGGGGAGGGGACATTCAGTACTTC.

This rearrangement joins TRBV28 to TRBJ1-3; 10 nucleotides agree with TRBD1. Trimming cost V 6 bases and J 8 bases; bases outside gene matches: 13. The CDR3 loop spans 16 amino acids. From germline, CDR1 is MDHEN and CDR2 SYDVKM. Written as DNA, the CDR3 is TGTGCCAGCAGCTCCGGACAGGGGGTATTAGGTGACACCATATATTTT. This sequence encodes CASSSGQGVLGDTIYF.

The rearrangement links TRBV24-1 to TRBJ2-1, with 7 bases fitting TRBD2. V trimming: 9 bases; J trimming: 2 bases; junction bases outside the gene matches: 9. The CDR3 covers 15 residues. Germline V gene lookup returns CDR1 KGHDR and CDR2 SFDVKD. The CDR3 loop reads CATASHREAYNEQFF. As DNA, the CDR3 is TGTGCCACCGCGAGCCACCGGGAGGCCTACAATGAGCAGTTCTTC.

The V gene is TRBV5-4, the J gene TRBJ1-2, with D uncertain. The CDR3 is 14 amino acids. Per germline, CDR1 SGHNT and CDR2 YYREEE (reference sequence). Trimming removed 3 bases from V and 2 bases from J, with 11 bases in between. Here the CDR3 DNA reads TGTGCCAGCAGCTCGCGGCACAGAAACTATGGCTACACCTTC. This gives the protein CASSSRHRNYGYTF.

CDR3 nucleotide sequence: TGTGCCAGTAGCCCAAGGAAGAGTAGCGAGCAGTACTTC. Translation gives CASSPRKSSEQYF. This chain joins TRBV19 and TRBJ2-7, with D hard to call. Between the trimmed V and J ends, which lost 6 bases and 6 bases, there was a span of 15 bases. This CDR3 comprises 13 residues. The V gene's germline CDR1 is LNHDA and CDR2 SQIVND (reference sequence).

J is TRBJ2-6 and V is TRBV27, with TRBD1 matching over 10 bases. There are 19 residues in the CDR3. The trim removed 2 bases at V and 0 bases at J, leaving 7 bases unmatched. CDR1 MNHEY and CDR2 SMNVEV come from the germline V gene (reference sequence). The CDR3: CASSLKARTGGSGANVLTF. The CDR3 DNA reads TGTGCCAGCAGTTTAAAGGCCCGGACAGGGGGCTCTGGGGCCAACGTCCTGACTTTC.

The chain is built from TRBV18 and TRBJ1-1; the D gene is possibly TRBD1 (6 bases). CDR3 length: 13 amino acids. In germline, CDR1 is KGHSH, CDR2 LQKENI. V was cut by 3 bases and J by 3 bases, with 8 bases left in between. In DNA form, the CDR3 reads TGTGCCAGCTCACCGAACAGGGACACTGAAGCTTTCTTT. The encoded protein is CASSPNRDTEAFF.

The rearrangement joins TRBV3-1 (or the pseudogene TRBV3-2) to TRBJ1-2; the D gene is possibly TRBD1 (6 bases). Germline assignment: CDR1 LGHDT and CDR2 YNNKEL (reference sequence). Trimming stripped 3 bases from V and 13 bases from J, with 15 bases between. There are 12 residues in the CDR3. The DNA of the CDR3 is TGTGCCAGCAGCCAGCCACAGGGTAAAGGCACCTTC. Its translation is CASSQPQGKGTF.

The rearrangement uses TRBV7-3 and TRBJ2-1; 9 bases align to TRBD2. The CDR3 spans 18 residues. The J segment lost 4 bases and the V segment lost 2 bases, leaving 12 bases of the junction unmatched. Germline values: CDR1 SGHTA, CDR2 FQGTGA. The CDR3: CASSLGPAGGMYYNEQFF. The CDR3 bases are TGTGCCAGCAGCTTAGGTCCTGCGGGAGGGATGTATTACAATGAGCAGTTCTTC.

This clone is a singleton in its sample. CDR3 residues: CASSPSDNAEGNQPQHF. The DNA of the CDR3 is TGTGCCAGTAGTCCAAGTGATAATGCTGAGGGCAATCAGCCCCAGCATTTT. V usage is TRBV19 and J usage is TRBJ1-5; D gene ambiguous. CDR1 is LNHDA and CDR2 is SQIVND in the germline V gene (reference sequence). Trimming cost V 5 bases and J 2 bases, with 19 bases left between them. The CDR3 has 17 residues.

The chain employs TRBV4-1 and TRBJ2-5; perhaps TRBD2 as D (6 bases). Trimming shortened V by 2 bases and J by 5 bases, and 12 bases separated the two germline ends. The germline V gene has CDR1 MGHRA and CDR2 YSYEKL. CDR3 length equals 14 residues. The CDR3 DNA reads TGCGCCAGCAGCCAACCGCGGGGTGACGAGACCCAGTACTTC. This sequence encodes CASSQPRGDETQYF.